This TCR beta chain was retrieved from a study of siplizumab effects on memory and regulatory T cells. The study's findings and limits: Naive T cells appeared more varied than memory cells and looked like key alloresponse contributors.

Per sample, the assay covered approximately 91,000 TCR templates. TCRdb's copy holds only in-frame clones and misses some; the assay was immunoSEQ multiplex PCR. The repertoire includes some 81,000 clones, roughly 94% of them detected once, and approximately 17% sits in the top ten. A remark on this clone: Its antigen is currently unknown.

The material sequenced was CD8+ T cells sorted from blood. The TCR was taken from a human donor in good health.

This CDR3 reads CASSDHRYLSGNTIYF. The CDR3, as DNA: TGTGCCAGCAGCGATCATCGGTACTTGAGTGGAAACACCATATATTTT. The V gene is TRBV9, the J gene TRBJ1-3; D gene uncertain. V dropped 3 bases and J dropped 3 bases, with 16 bases sitting between them. Germline V gene lookup returns CDR1 SGDLS and CDR2 YYNGEE. The CDR3 runs 16 residues. Filled out from reference TRBV9 and TRBJ1-3, the complete variable domain reads DSGVTQTPKHLITATGQRVTLRCSPRSGDLSVYWYQQSLDQGLQFLIQYYNGEERAKGNILERFSAQQFPDLHSELNLSSLELGDSALYFCASSDHRYLSGNTIYFGEGSWLTVV.